This record looks at one T cell receptor (beta chain) sequence and its context. There is no known antigen for this receptor. No qualities accompany the bases; no much larger clone lies one base away. Library preparation employed the immunoSEQ multiplex PCR assay. RNA was extracted from all samples and reverse transcribed into cDNA as template for TCR sequencing. SuperScript III was used to make first-strand cDNA, primed with a 2:1 mix of oligo-dT and random hexamers. A synthetic immune receptor repertoire was used to measure amplification bias, and any remaining bias was corrected computationally. The authors' pipeline ran thus. Raw reads were preprocessed to remove errors, and CDR3 was defined according to IMGT conventions as the region from the conserved cysteine to phenylalanine. Clonality was calculated as 1 minus Shannon entropy normalized by log2 of the number of productive unique TCRs. Whether scalp clones were CD4 or CD8 was inferred by matching scalp TCRbeta sequences against CD4 and CD8 repertoires sorted from blood. Not all clones reach the TCRdb copy of this immuneACCESS table, which keeps in-frame sequences only. Checked studies attribute under half of the gap to unresolved V genes and leave the rest unexplained. The V and J calls and the clone size are those of that table, but D and trimming were determined from the DNA. The sample yields 7,000 or so clones; roughly two thirds were counted once. Roughly 15% of the sample comes from the top ten.

This specimen comes from a study of CD8+ T cells in alopecia areata (dated by TCRdb to 2017 to 2018). With regard to the full study: The treated patients, all with moderate-to-severe alopecia areata, were enrolled in an open-label pilot trial of oral tofacitinib given at 5 to 10 mg twice daily. Tofacitinib was given for 6 to 18 months, followed by 6 months of follow-up off drug to assess delayed response and recurrence. In both human patients and the C3H/HeJ mouse model, the study applied high-throughput TCRbeta sequencing to look at T cell clonal expansion in alopecia areata. In humans, TCRbeta sequencing was performed on scalp tissue and on sorted CD4+ and CD8+ peripheral blood T cells from healthy controls and from patients with patchy or totalis/universalis alopecia areata. Patients on tofacitinib were biopsied at baseline and after 4 and 24 weeks of treatment, and several of the patients also had a later scalp biopsy. Scalp clonality was compared among normal scalp (n=4), patchy alopecia areata scalp (n=8), and alopecia totalis/universalis scalp (n=8). RNA came from the PAXgene miRNA kit for fixed scalp, the miRNeasy kit for PBMCs, and the RNeasy kit for mouse skin. Amplification of TCRbeta CDR3 regions was done by immunoSEQ multiplex PCR using 35 Vbeta forward primers and 13 Jbeta reverse primers. The paper as a whole reports these results and caveats: Compared with mice, TCR sequences shared between patients were less clear, possibly partly because of HLA diversity across the patient population. Unlike mouse skin, where gammadelta T cells dominate, normal human skin contains resident alphabeta T cells that get sequenced too, which complicates analysis of the scalp TCR repertoire. Compared with normal scalp, lesional scalp had higher clonality and more expanded CD8+ clones, particularly in alopecia totalis/universalis, a pattern that suggests antigenic drive.

According to the study, the label for this sample's time point signals: baseline before oral tofacitinib. Lesional scalp punch biopsies and peripheral blood were obtained from alopecia areata patients. Human scalp biopsies were immediately fixed in PAXgene tissue containers. From cysteine to phenylalanine, the CDR3 is 18 amino acids long. The only DNA kept is the CDR3, 54 bases in frame from the first base. According to the germline V gene, CDR1 reads SGHDN and CDR2 reads FVKESK. Trimming takes 0 bases off V and 2 bases off J; junction bases not matched to a gene: 12. The sequenced sample was skin, obtained at week 0. The sequence came from a human donor with alopecia areata. The V and J genes are TRBV14 and TRBJ2-7; 8 bases in between match TRBD2. The CDR3 region has the sequence CASSQEVGLAGGTYEQYF. In nucleotides, the sequence is TGTGCCAGCAGCCAAGAAGTGGGCTTGGCGGGAGGCACCTACGAGCAGTACTTC.